The 14 T cell receptor beta chains below come from one sample, sequenced in a study of spatial heterogeneity in lung cancer. Antigens of these TCRs are unknown. Time point: sample taken at primary tumor resection. TCRdb reanalysed the 5' RACE reads using MiXCR and keeps one entry per CDR3 protein. Of about 8,100 distinct CDR3 sequences detected, about an eighth appear once; the ten largest clones hold around 10%. Points from the study as a whole: Tumors with more nonsynonymous mutations had more expanded intratumoral alpha and beta TCRs.

The material sequenced was lung tumor tissue, taken at surgery. The receptors derive from a male donor with early-stage non-small cell lung cancer.

This clonotype was detected only a few times. This beta chain is a stray sequence in a library constructed for alpha chains; its clone size is not meaningful. V is TRBV29-1 and J is TRBJ2-2; possibly TRBD1 or TRBD2 for D (5 bases each). Trimming removed 3 bases at V and 4 bases at J, with 6 bases between. The CDR3 has 12 amino acids. Germline V gene data show CDR1 as SQVTM and CDR2 as ANQGSEA. CDR3 region: CSVERGTGELFF. The DNA of the CDR3 is TGCAGCGTTGAGAGGGGCACCGGGGAGCTGTTTTTT.

Ten or more counts support this clonotype. A library made for alpha chains picked up this beta chain off target, so its size means little. The CDR3 sequence is CASSGTLNTEAFF. The CDR3 bases are TGTGCCAGTTCCGGGACACTTAACACTGAAGCTTTCTTT. The chain employs TRBV19 and TRBJ1-1; D may be TRBD1 (6 bases). The CDR3 has 13 residues. The V end was cut by 8 bases, the J end by 2 bases, with 12 bases between. The germline V gene has CDR1 LNHDA and CDR2 SQIVND (reference sequence).

This clonotype showed up many times. With the library built for alpha chains, this beta chain is off target and its frequency is not meaningful. The gene calls are TRBV9 and TRBJ2-3; D gene uncertain. Germline V CDR1 and CDR2: SGDLS, YYNGEE. V lost 4 bases and J lost 0, with 12 bases in between. This CDR3 region has 15 residues. The CDR3 DNA follows: TGTGCCAGCAGCTCCTCTCCAACTAGCACAGATACGCAGTATTTT. It codes for CASSSSPTSTDTQYF.

This clonotype was counted ten times or more. This beta chain was picked up by a library intended for alpha chains and is off target, so its count carries little meaning. The chain employs TRBV6-1 and TRBJ2-1; 15 nucleotides match TRBD2. Trimming at V came to 6 bases and at J to 7 bases, leaving 10 bases not matched to a gene. There are 17 residues in the CDR3. Germline CDR1 is MNHNS and CDR2 is SASEGT. The CDR3 region is CASRAGLAGGPRNEQFF. CDR3 bases: TGTGCCAGCAGAGCCGGACTAGCGGGAGGGCCCAGGAATGAGCAGTTCTTC.

This clonotype was seen ten or more times. Since it is a stray read in a library aimed at alpha chains, this beta chain has a size that is not meaningful. The chain uses TRBV10-3 and TRBJ2-3; 9 bases align to TRBD2. The V segment lost 9 bases and the J segment 2 bases; nucleotides outside the gene matches: 9. The CDR3 runs to 15 residues. CDR1 ENHRY and CDR2 SYGVKD come from the germline V gene. The CDR3 reads CAMSARLADTDTQYF. The CDR3 nucleotides are TGTGCCATGTCTGCGAGACTAGCGGACACAGATACGCAGTATTTT.

A remark on this clonotype: Since the library was made to target alpha chains, this beta chain is a stray read and its abundance is not meaningful. The rearrangement links TRBV5-4 to TRBJ2-3; 14 bases fit TRBD2. Trimming at V came to 4 bases and at J to 2 bases, leaving 3 bases not matched to a gene. The V gene's germline CDR1 is SGHNT and CDR2 YYREEE (reference sequence). The CDR3 has 16 amino acids. CDR3 sequence (DNA): TGTGCCAGCAGCCAGACTAGCGGGGGGGCCACAGATACGCAGTATTTT. This gives the protein CASSQTSGGATDTQYF.

In this sample, this clonotype turned up many times. A library prepared for alpha chains yielded this beta chain as an off-target read; its size is of little meaning. The chain is built from TRBV6-6 and TRBJ1-6; 8 bases agree with TRBD1. Per the germline V gene, CDR1 is MNHNY and CDR2 is SVGAGI (reference sequence). Trimming at V came to 4 bases and at J to 10 bases, leaving 6 bases not matched to a gene. This CDR3 has 14 amino acids. CDR3 in amino acids: CASSFTGGNSPLHF. CDR3 in DNA: TGTGCCAGCAGTTTCACAGGGGGGAACTCACCCCTCCACTTT.

This clonotype was counted many times. A library prepared for alpha chains yielded this beta chain as an off-target read; its size is of little meaning. The rearrangement joins TRBV7-9 to TRBJ1-6; D call uncertain. V lost 1 base, J lost 0 bases, and 7 bases lay in between. CDR3 length: 16 residues. The V gene's germline CDR1 is SEHNR and CDR2 FQNEAQ (reference sequence). CDR3 DNA sequence: TGTGCCAGCAGCTTAGACGGAAGCTCCTATAATTCACCCCTCCACTTT. It translates to CASSLDGSSYNSPLHF. The variable domain in full, with the rest retrieved from reference TRBV7-9 and TRBJ1-6, is DTGVSQNPRHKITKRGQNVTFRCDPISEHNRLYWYRQTLGQGPEFLTYFQNEAQLEKSRLLSDRFSAERPKGSFSTLEIQRTEQGDSAMYLCASSLDGSSYNSPLHFGNGTRLTVT.

Worth noting for this clonotype: This beta chain is an unintended read in a library built for alpha chains; its size means little. The chain is built from TRBV28 and TRBJ2-3; D unclear. The CDR3 is 16 residues long. Looked up from germline, CDR1 is MDHEN and CDR2 is SYDVKM. With 2 bases removed from V and 0 bases from J, the gap between germline ends came to 12 bases. The CDR3 is CASSLLGRTSTDTQYF. As DNA, the CDR3 is TGTGCCAGCAGTTTACTAGGCAGAACTAGCACAGATACGCAGTATTTT.

This clonotype was detected many times. As an off-target read in a library built for alpha chains, this beta chain has a frequency of little significance. The chain is built from TRBV29-1 and TRBJ1-1; D remains unclear. Germline CDR1 is SQVTM and CDR2 is ANQGSEA. The V end was cut by 3 bases, the J end by 8 bases, with 10 bases between. The CDR3 runs 11 residues. DNA of the CDR3: TGCAGCGTTGACTTCTTGGCCGAAGCTTTCTTT. Protein product: CSVDFLAEAFF.

With respect to this clonotype: In a library made to pick up alpha chains, this beta chain is a stray read with a size that means little. The chain links TRBV12-3 or TRBV12-4 to TRBJ2-1, with TRBD2 matching 14 bases. This CDR3 has 16 residues. Trimming took 6 bases from V and 6 from J; bases not matched to a gene: 7. This CDR3 reads CASRWGLAGARNEQFF. CDR3 sequence (DNA): TGTGCCAGCAGGTGGGGACTAGCGGGAGCTCGCAATGAGCAGTTCTTC.

This clonotype appeared many times. With the library built for alpha chains, this beta chain is off target and its frequency is not meaningful. The chain joins TRBV20-1 to TRBJ1-2; D is perhaps TRBD1 (6 bases). V shed 1 base and J shed 4 bases, with 13 bases lying between them. The germline V gene has CDR1 DFQATT and CDR2 SNEGSKA (reference sequence). The CDR3 extends over 14 amino acids. CDR3 coding DNA: TGCAGTGCTAGAGGTGGGGGGCGCCTCTATGGCTACACCTTC. This codes for CSARGGGRLYGYTF.

This clonotype was detected many times. The size of this beta chain means little, since it is a stray read in a library made for alpha chains. The CDR3 region is CASSERDRGTWDYEQYF. CDR3 in DNA: TGTGCCAGCAGTGAACGCGACAGGGGCACATGGGACTACGAGCAGTACTTC. V gene TRBV25-1 combines with J gene TRBJ2-7; TRBD1 matches 8 bases. The CDR3 contains 17 residues. The V gene's germline CDR1 is MGHDK and CDR2 SYGVNS. Losses at the gene ends were 2 bases for V and 3 bases for J; bases not matched to a gene: 12.

This clonotype was counted ten times or more. Within a library made for alpha chains, this beta chain is off target, and its count is uninformative. The rearrangement joins TRBV5-1 to TRBJ2-7; D not certain. CDR1 and CDR2 from the germline V gene are SGHRS and YFSETQ. This CDR3 has 12 residues. V was pared by 0 bases and J by 4 bases, with 5 bases between. CDR3 sequence (DNA): TGCGCCAGCAGCTTGGAAGGGTACGAGCAGTACTTC. Residues: CASSLEGYEQYF.